Each of the 22 T cell receptor beta chains below was sequenced from the same sample in a study of PD-L1 blockade in urothelial cancer. This sample's time point: peripheral blood 6 weeks after treatment start. TCRdb's copy holds only in-frame clones and misses some; the assay was immunoSEQ multiplex PCR. The sample has about 120,000 clones, about 83% seen once. The sample consisted of PBMCs, taken around atezolizumab (anti-PD-L1) treatment. The source of these receptors is a man aged 45-65 years with urothelial cancer.

The rearrangement uses TRBV27 and TRBJ2-1, with 9 bases matching TRBD1. CDR3 length: 14 amino acids. With V trimmed by 7 bases and J by 6 bases, 7 bases remained unmatched. Germline V gene sequence: CDR1 MNHEY, CDR2 SMNVEV (reference sequence). CDR3 region: CASTWGTGSNEQFF. As DNA, the CDR3 is TGTGCCAGCACATGGGGGACAGGGAGCAATGAGCAGTTCTTC.

The chain uses TRBV9 and TRBJ2-3; D gene ambiguous. V gave up 1 base and J gave up 0 bases, with 9 bases separating them. The germline V gene has CDR1 SGDLS and CDR2 YYNGEE. This CDR3 has 15 amino acids. DNA for the CDR3: TGTGCCAGCAGCGTATCAGATTCTAGCACAGATACGCAGTATTTT. It codes for CASSVSDSSTDTQYF.

The CDR3 region is CASSIDNSGELFF. The CDR3 coding sequence is TGTGCCAGCAGCATCGACAATTCCGGGGAGCTGTTTTTT. The V gene is TRBV9, the J gene TRBJ2-2; unclear D gene. V was shortened by 4 bases and J by 6 bases, with 10 bases between the two germline ends. Germline V gives CDR1 SGDLS, CDR2 YYNGEE. The CDR3 sequence is 13 residues long.

This chain connects TRBV7-9 to TRBJ2-3; no reliable D call. V was trimmed by 6 bases and J by 6 bases, leaving 19 bases between them. This CDR3 region has 15 residues. The germline V gene encodes CDR1 SEHNR and CDR2 FQNEAQ (reference sequence). CDR3 residues: CASSLTTGVSDTQYF. CDR3 sequence (DNA): TGTGCCAGCAGTCTAACAACCGGAGTCAGCGATACGCAGTATTTT.

The gene calls are TRBV5-1 and TRBJ2-7; 8 bases line up with TRBD1. This CDR3 comprises 14 residues. Germline V gene sequence: CDR1 SGHRS, CDR2 YFSETQ. Trimming took 4 bases from V and 0 from J; bases not matched to a gene: 3. Written as DNA, the CDR3 is TGCGCCAGCAGCCTCGGACAGGGCTCCTACGAGCAGTACTTC. The encoded protein is CASSLGQGSYEQYF.

The rearrangement uses TRBV28 and TRBJ2-3; maybe TRBD1 (6 bases). The V and J ends lost 8 bases and 2 bases respectively, with 8 bases between them. The CDR3 spans 12 residues. Germline V gene data show CDR1 as MDHEN and CDR2 as SYDVKM. The CDR3 DNA sequence: TGTGCCAGCTACAGGGTCACAGATACGCAGTATTTT. It is translated as CASYRVTDTQYF.

The rearrangement links TRBV7-6 to TRBJ2-7; 7 positions agree with TRBD1. In germline, CDR1 is SGHVS, CDR2 FNYEAQ. The CDR3 covers 14 residues. Germline trimming cut 4 bases from V and 0 bases from J; bases unmatched to any gene: 3. CDR3: CASSSGTASYEQYF. CDR3 nucleotides: TGTGCCAGCAGCTCCGGGACAGCCTCCTACGAGCAGTACTTC.

The chain combines TRBV6-5 with TRBJ2-7, with 11 bases identical to TRBD2. CDR3 length: 15 amino acids. From germline, CDR1 is MNHEY and CDR2 SVGAGI. V shed 8 bases, J shed 3 bases, and the junction held 9 bases outside the gene matches. The CDR3 reads CASVTLAGGLYEQYF. Written as DNA, the CDR3 is TGTGCCAGCGTAACCTTAGCGGGAGGGCTCTACGAGCAGTACTTC.

The rearrangement links TRBV27 to TRBJ2-6; 7 bases map to TRBD1. The CDR3 has 17 amino acids. Germline V lookup: CDR1 MNHEY, CDR2 SMNVEV (reference sequence). The J segment lost 3 bases and the V segment lost 4 bases, leaving 9 bases of the junction unmatched. The CDR3 nucleotides read TGTGCCAGCAGTTCGGGACAGTATCTAGGTGGGGCCAACGTCCTGACTTTC. As protein: CASSSGQYLGGANVLTF.

The gene calls are TRBV19 and TRBJ1-4; D unresolved. Trimming left V 3 bases short and J 6 bases short, with 11 bases between. The length of the CDR3 is 14 residues. The germline V gene has CDR1 LNHDA and CDR2 SQIVND (reference sequence). CDR3 amino acids: CASSIMGGDEKLFF. The CDR3 bases are TGTGCCAGTAGTATTATGGGAGGCGATGAAAAACTGTTTTTT.

The chain links TRBV5-6 to TRBJ2-7; 10 nucleotides agree with TRBD1. V lost 3 bases to trimming and J lost 5 bases; unmatched junction nucleotides: 8. Germline V lookup: CDR1 SGHDT, CDR2 YYEEEE. The CDR3 consists of 15 residues. CDR3 in DNA: TGTGCCAGCAGCTCCACGGGACAGGGGCAGCACGAGCAGTACTTC. This translates into CASSSTGQGQHEQYF.

V gene TRBV7-9 combines with J gene TRBJ2-5; TRBD2 aligns across 14 bases. V shed 4 bases, J shed 5 bases, and the junction held 6 bases outside the gene matches. The CDR3 consists of 16 residues. Germline V gene lookup returns CDR1 SEHNR and CDR2 FQNEAQ (reference sequence). DNA of the CDR3: TGTGCCAGCAGCTCCATGACTAGCGGGAGGGTTGAGACCCAGTACTTC. Its translation is CASSSMTSGRVETQYF.

In this sample, this clone turned up once. The chain combines TRBV7-8 with TRBJ2-5; 9 bases align to TRBD2. This CDR3 has 17 amino acids. Germline V gene data show CDR1 as SGHVS and CDR2 as FQNEAQ. V lost 3 bases, J lost 2 bases, and 10 bases stayed unmatched. CDR3 coding DNA: TGTGCCAGCAGCTTTTGGGTAGGCGGGAGGGATCAAGAGACCCAGTACTTC. It yields the protein CASSFWVGGRDQETQYF.

Concerning this clone: Other nucleotide sequences in the sample specify the same CDR3. The chain links TRBV18 to TRBJ1-1; TRBD1 matches at 8 bases. This CDR3 has 14 residues. Germline values: CDR1 KGHSH, CDR2 LQKENI. J was trimmed by 1 base and V by 2 bases; bases with no gene match: 0. CDR3 region: CASSPTGGNTEAFF. CDR3 DNA sequence: TGTGCCAGCTCACCAACAGGGGGGAACACTGAAGCTTTCTTT.

V usage is TRBV28 and J usage is TRBJ1-1; unclear D gene. The V and J ends lost 2 bases and 1 base respectively, with 8 bases between them. This CDR3 is built from 14 residues. Germline V gene data show CDR1 as MDHEN and CDR2 as SYDVKM. The CDR3 loop is CASSLLAGNTEAFF. The CDR3 DNA is TGTGCCAGCAGTTTACTGGCAGGGAACACTGAAGCTTTCTTT.

The chain employs TRBV11-1 and TRBJ2-1; the match to TRBD2 covers 7 bases. In germline, CDR1 is SGHAT, CDR2 FQDESV (reference sequence). The CDR3 is 15 residues long. Trimming removed 3 bases from V and 2 bases from J; junction bases left unmatched: 4. CDR3 protein: CASSFSGLTYNEQFF. The CDR3 bases are TGTGCCAGCAGCTTTAGCGGGTTAACCTACAATGAGCAGTTCTTC.

This chain uses TRBV11-2 with TRBJ1-6, with a tentative D call TRBD1 (6 bases). Between the trimmed V and J ends, which lost 5 bases and 10 bases, there was a span of 15 bases. Germline CDR1 and CDR2: SGHAT and FQNNGV. This CDR3 contains 14 residues. The CDR3 protein is CASSTGQGRSPLHF. The CDR3 DNA reads TGTGCCAGCAGCACCGGGCAGGGGCGATCACCCCTCCACTTT.

Only one count was recorded for this clone. The chain joins TRBV5-3 to TRBJ2-7; D may be TRBD1 (5 bases). TRBV5-3 is noted as an ORF with a role that remains uncertain. The CDR3 totals 14 residues. Trimming shortened V by 8 bases and J by 1 base, and 16 bases separated the two germline ends. The CDR3 region has the DNA TGTGCCAGTAATCCGGGCAAGGGGTCCTACGAGCAGTACTTC. The encoded protein is CASNPGKGSYEQYF.

The chain carries TRBV5-1 and TRBJ2-5; maybe TRBD1 (7 bases). The CDR3 contains 14 residues. With 4 bases removed from V and 4 bases from J, the gap between germline ends came to 14 bases. The germline V gene encodes CDR1 SGHRS and CDR2 YFSETQ. The CDR3: CASSLGGQRETQYF. CDR3 DNA sequence: TGCGCCAGCAGCCTCGGGGGACAGCGAGAGACCCAGTACTTC.

The chain uses TRBV15 and TRBJ1-6, with D maybe TRBD1 (5 bases). The CDR3 extends over 15 amino acids. Germline V CDR1 and CDR2: LNHNV, YYDKDF (reference sequence). V was trimmed by 2 bases and J by 6 bases, leaving 11 bases between them. CDR3 nucleotide sequence: TGTGCCACCAGCAGACAAACAGGAACTAATTCACCCCTCCACTTT. It specifies CATSRQTGTNSPLHF.

This clone was recorded once. The V and J genes are TRBV18 and TRBJ2-3, with 8 nucleotides matching TRBD2. This CDR3 region has 15 residues. With 3 bases clipped from V and 4 bases from J, the junction kept 6 bases outside the gene matches. Germline V gives CDR1 KGHSH, CDR2 LQKENI. CDR3: CASSPPLAGADTQYF. Here the CDR3 DNA reads TGTGCCAGCTCACCGCCCCTAGCGGGTGCAGATACGCAGTATTTT.

J is TRBJ2-4 and V is TRBV10-1; D not resolved. CDR3 length equals 15 residues. With 5 bases removed from V and 0 bases from J, the gap between germline ends came to 11 bases. In germline, CDR1 is WNHNN, CDR2 SYGVQD (reference sequence). The CDR3 sequence: CASSRRRLAKNIQYF. The CDR3 DNA sequence: TGCGCCAGCAGTCGTAGGCGACTAGCCAAAAACATTCAGTACTTC.